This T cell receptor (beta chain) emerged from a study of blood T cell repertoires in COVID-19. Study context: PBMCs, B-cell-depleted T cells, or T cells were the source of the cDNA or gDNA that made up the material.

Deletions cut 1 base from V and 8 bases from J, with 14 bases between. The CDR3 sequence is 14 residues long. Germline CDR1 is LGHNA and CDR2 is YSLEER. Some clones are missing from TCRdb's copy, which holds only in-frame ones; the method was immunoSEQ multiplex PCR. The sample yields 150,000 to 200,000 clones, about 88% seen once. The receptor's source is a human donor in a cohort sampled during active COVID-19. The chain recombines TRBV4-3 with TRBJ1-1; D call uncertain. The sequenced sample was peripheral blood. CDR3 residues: CASSQVSGSLEAFF. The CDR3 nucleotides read TGCGCCAGCAGCCAAGTATCGGGGTCCTTGGAAGCTTTCTTT.